Listed below are T cell receptor beta chains from one sample, sequenced in a study of Tregs in tolerant kidney transplant recipients. Clones were sequenced by immunoSEQ multiplex PCR, and TCRdb holds only the in-frame ones, with some missing. The sample lists approximately 15,000 clones; about four fifths were seen once. The sequencing here drew on Tregs from blood, taken before the transplant. These TCRs come from a human donor who received a combined kidney and bone marrow transplant. CDR3s include the opening cysteine and the closing phenylalanine or tryptophan. Each record gives: J gene, clone size, V gene, CDR3 protein. Clone size is given for some rows only: seen once, a few or many times, or a class if the clone is expanded.

j_call: TRBJ2-5; clone_size: once; v_call: TRBV5-1; cdr3_aa: CASSWGVDSRGTQYF
j_call: TRBJ1-2; clone_size: .; v_call: TRBV30; cdr3_aa: CAWSQAGVGYGYTF
j_call: TRBJ1-2; clone_size: .; v_call: TRBV29-1; cdr3_aa: CSVPGQGYYGYTF
j_call: TRBJ2-7; clone_size: .; v_call: TRBV4-3; cdr3_aa: CASSQDARDYEQYF
j_call: TRBJ2-7; clone_size: .; v_call: TRBV6-6; cdr3_aa: CASSPPGRGEQYF
j_call: TRBJ2-7; clone_size: .; v_call: TRBV11-2; cdr3_aa: CASSSTVGRGRQYF
j_call: TRBJ2-3; clone_size: .; v_call: TRBV30; cdr3_aa: CAWSSPSGRAGRGTDTQYF
j_call: TRBJ1-5; clone_size: few; v_call: TRBV19; cdr3_aa: CASSIDRGWNQPQHF
j_call: TRBJ2-3; clone_size: .; v_call: TRBV2; cdr3_aa: CASSETDPGGTSTDTQYF
j_call: TRBJ2-2; clone_size: .; v_call: TRBV2; cdr3_aa: CASRRTSGRAGSTGELFF
j_call: TRBJ1-1; clone_size: .; v_call: TRBV5-1; cdr3_aa: CASSLYSMNTEAFF
j_call: TRBJ2-6; clone_size: .; v_call: TRBV9; cdr3_aa: CASTISGANVLTF